Shown below are 3 T cell receptor beta chains from a single sample sequenced in a study of CD8 T cells in ankylosing spondylitis. Overall study results and limits: A TCR beta motif of several highly homologous variants appeared characteristic of ankylosing spondylitis blood.

TCRdb itself ran the 5' RACE reads through MiXCR, one entry per CDR3 protein. The sample lists approximately 300,000 distinct CDR3 sequences; less than 9.5% were seen once. No antigen has been identified for these receptors. The sequencing input was blood, either unsorted or a sorted T cell fraction (not recorded which). These receptors came from a male donor with ankylosing spondylitis.

This clonotype has a count of ten or more. This rearrangement joins TRBV29-1 to TRBJ1-1; D is unresolved. This CDR3 comprises 12 residues. V was shortened by 3 bases and J by 3 bases, with 8 bases between the two germline ends. Germline values: CDR1 SQVTM, CDR2 ANQGSEA. The CDR3 sequence: CSVDRFHTEAFF. CDR3 nucleotides: TGCAGCGTTGACCGATTTCACACTGAAGCTTTCTTT.

V and J are TRBV19 and TRBJ1-2; a possible D gene is TRBD1 (6 bases). Trimming shortened V by 8 bases and J by 1 base, and 14 bases separated the two germline ends. CDR1 is LNHDA and CDR2 is SQIVND in the germline V gene (reference sequence). The CDR3 totals 14 residues. This chain's CDR3 is CASAQDRNNYGYTF. CDR3 nucleotide sequence: TGTGCCAGTGCCCAGGACAGAAATAACTATGGCTACACCTTC.

This clonotype was counted ten times or more. The chain is built from TRBV12-3 or TRBV12-4 and TRBJ2-3; TRBD1 might be the D (6 bases). Trimming pared 7 bases from V and 1 base from J, leaving 12 bases between. The CDR3 is 14 amino acids. The CDR3 nucleotides read TGTGCCAGCAAGGAACAGGGAGGCACAGATACGCAGTATTTT. This sequence encodes CASKEQGGTDTQYF.